A selection of T cell receptor beta chains follows, all from one sample in a study of T-cell reconstitution after alpha-beta-depleted transplantation in children. In TCRdb, the PCR reads were re-called with MiXCR into one record per CDR3 protein. The sample carries roughly 400,000 distinct CDR3 sequences, around two fifths recorded once. Sequenced here: PBMCs, sampled before TCRalphabeta/CD19-depleted stem cell transplant. Every receptor here comes from a girl under 10 years old with aplastic anemia, due to receive a stem cell transplant. The CDR3 runs from the conserved cysteine through the conserved F or W. D genes are given only for firm matches. Rows may omit the clone size; those that give it use once, few, many or a size class.

d_call: NA; v_call: TRBV11-2; j_call: TRBJ2-6; clone_size: once; cdr3_aa: CASSFGRVWAGDSGANVLTF; cdr3_nt: TGTGCCAGCAGCTTTGGTCGAGTTTGGGCCGGGGACTCTGGGGCCAACGTCCTGACTTTC
d_call: NA; v_call: TRBV4-2; j_call: TRBJ2-1; clone_size: NA; cdr3_aa: CASSQTPGLEYNEQFF; cdr3_nt: TGTGCCAGCAGCCAAACTCCGGGACTCGAATACAATGAGCAGTTCTTC
d_call: NA; v_call: TRBV30; j_call: TRBJ2-1; clone_size: NA; cdr3_aa: CAWSYGTYDEQFF; cdr3_nt: TGTGCCTGGAGTTACGGGACGTACGATGAGCAGTTCTTC
d_call: NA; v_call: TRBV28; j_call: TRBJ2-1; clone_size: NA; cdr3_aa: CASSLKVNEQFF; cdr3_nt: TGTGCCAGCAGTTTAAAGGTTAACGAGCAGTTCTTC
d_call: NA; v_call: TRBV28; j_call: TRBJ2-5; clone_size: NA; cdr3_aa: CASSAGGPQETQYF; cdr3_nt: TGTGCCAGTTCCGCTGGGGGACCTCAAGAGACCCAGTACTTC
d_call: TRBD2; v_call: TRBV4-3; j_call: TRBJ2-3; clone_size: NA; cdr3_aa: CSSSQGHRGAGETDTQYF; cdr3_nt: TGCTCCAGCAGCCAAGGACACCGCGGAGCGGGAGAGACAGATACGCAGTATTTT
d_call: NA; v_call: TRBV12-3/TRBV12-4; j_call: TRBJ2-5; clone_size: few; cdr3_aa: CASRGGTAQYF; cdr3_nt: TGTGCCAGCAGAGGGGGGACGGCCCAGTACTTC
d_call: NA; v_call: TRBV7-2; j_call: TRBJ2-5; clone_size: NA; cdr3_aa: CASSLVGVGGFQETQYF; cdr3_nt: TGTGCCAGCAGCTTAGTTGGGGTGGGGGGATTCCAAGAGACCCAGTACTTC
d_call: NA; v_call: TRBV5-6; j_call: TRBJ2-1; clone_size: many; cdr3_aa: CASSLVNGGGEQFF; cdr3_nt: TGTGCCAGCAGCTTGGTTAATGGGGGCGGTGAGCAGTTCTTC
d_call: NA; v_call: TRBV6-1; j_call: TRBJ2-4; clone_size: NA; cdr3_aa: CASSNLGVENIQYF; cdr3_nt: TGTGCCAGCAGTAATTTGGGGGTTGAAAACATTCAGTACTTC
d_call: TRBD2; v_call: TRBV30; j_call: TRBJ2-1; clone_size: many; cdr3_aa: CAWRTSGSYNEQFF; cdr3_nt: TGTGCCTGGAGAACTAGCGGATCTTACAATGAGCAGTTCTTC
d_call: NA; v_call: TRBV15; j_call: TRBJ2-2; clone_size: NA; cdr3_aa: CATSRDFSGSGELFF; cdr3_nt: TGTGCCACCAGCAGAGATTTCTCCGGATCCGGGGAGCTGTTTTTT
d_call: NA; v_call: TRBV20-1; j_call: TRBJ2-7; clone_size: NA; cdr3_aa: CSPPMASLTYEQYF; cdr3_nt: TGCAGTCCCCCAATGGCCAGTTTAACCTACGAGCAGTACTTC
d_call: NA; v_call: TRBV7-2; j_call: TRBJ2-7; clone_size: NA; cdr3_aa: CASSPARGQGTYEQYF; cdr3_nt: TGTGCCAGCAGCCCAGCTCGGGGGCAAGGGACCTACGAGCAGTACTTC
d_call: NA; v_call: TRBV5-6; j_call: TRBJ1-2; clone_size: NA; cdr3_aa: CASGLSSYGYTF; cdr3_nt: TGTGCCAGCGGGCTTTCTTCTTATGGCTACACCTTC
d_call: NA; v_call: TRBV5-1; j_call: TRBJ1-1; clone_size: many; cdr3_aa: CASSFSASGVNEAFF; cdr3_nt: TGCGCCAGCAGCTTCTCAGCGTCAGGGGTCAATGAAGCTTTCTTT
d_call: NA; v_call: TRBV28; j_call: TRBJ2-3; clone_size: NA; cdr3_aa: CASTPGVTDTQYF; cdr3_nt: TGTGCCAGCACTCCGGGGGTCACAGATACGCAGTATTTT
d_call: TRBD1; v_call: TRBV29-1; j_call: TRBJ2-1; clone_size: many; cdr3_aa: CSAPGTGGPNEQFF; cdr3_nt: TGCAGCGCTCCCGGGACAGGGGGCCCAAATGAGCAGTTCTTC
d_call: NA; v_call: TRBV5-1; j_call: TRBJ1-1; clone_size: NA; cdr3_aa: CASSLQLGTEAFF; cdr3_nt: TGCGCCAGCAGCCTCCAGTTGGGCACTGAAGCTTTCTTT
d_call: NA; v_call: TRBV15; j_call: TRBJ2-3; clone_size: NA; cdr3_aa: CATSFVDTQYF; cdr3_nt: TGTGCCACCAGCTTCGTGGATACGCAGTATTTT
d_call: TRBD1; v_call: TRBV15; j_call: TRBJ1-1; clone_size: NA; cdr3_aa: CATSREGAAEAFF; cdr3_nt: TGTGCCACCAGCAGGGAGGGGGCGGCTGAAGCTTTCTTT
d_call: NA; v_call: TRBV9; j_call: TRBJ1-1; clone_size: NA; cdr3_aa: CASSRGTGLNTEAFF; cdr3_nt: TGTGCCAGCAGCCGAGGTACAGGTCTGAACACTGAAGCTTTCTTT
d_call: NA; v_call: TRBV5-1; j_call: TRBJ2-6; clone_size: many; cdr3_aa: CASSFTWRLGSGANVLTF; cdr3_nt: TGCGCCAGCAGCTTTACATGGAGATTAGGTTCGGGGGCCAACGTCCTGACTTTC
d_call: NA; v_call: TRBV20-1; j_call: TRBJ1-2; clone_size: NA; cdr3_aa: CSAMFVEGGGDYGYTF; cdr3_nt: TGCAGTGCTATGTTCGTTGAGGGAGGCGGGGACTATGGCTACACCTTC
d_call: TRBD2; v_call: TRBV6-1; j_call: TRBJ2-3; clone_size: few; cdr3_aa: CASGSPSAGADTQYF; cdr3_nt: TGTGCCAGCGGCTCCCCTTCTGCGGGGGCAGATACGCAGTATTTT
d_call: NA; v_call: TRBV5-6; j_call: TRBJ2-3; clone_size: NA; cdr3_aa: CASSENAGGSTDTQYF; cdr3_nt: TGTGCCAGCAGCGAAAATGCTGGGGGTAGCACAGATACGCAGTATTTT
d_call: NA; v_call: TRBV9; j_call: TRBJ2-2; clone_size: few; cdr3_aa: CASSPKRGGELFF; cdr3_nt: TGTGCCAGCAGCCCAAAGAGAGGGGGGGAGCTGTTTTTT
d_call: NA; v_call: TRBV5-1; j_call: TRBJ2-1; clone_size: NA; cdr3_aa: CASSLAGGRIDNEQFF; cdr3_nt: TGCGCCAGCAGCTTGGCGGGGGGCAGGATAGACAATGAGCAGTTCTTC
d_call: NA; v_call: TRBV5-1; j_call: TRBJ2-3; clone_size: many; cdr3_aa: CASSLVAGTQYF; cdr3_nt: TGCGCCAGCAGCCTGGTTGCGGGTACGCAGTATTTT
d_call: NA; v_call: TRBV6-2/TRBV6-3; j_call: TRBJ2-3; clone_size: once; cdr3_aa: CASSFPALTSTDTQYF; cdr3_nt: TGTGCCAGCAGTTTCCCCGCACTGACTAGCACAGATACGCAGTATTTT
d_call: TRBD1; v_call: TRBV10-1; j_call: TRBJ1-2; clone_size: many; cdr3_aa: CASPEGAYTF; cdr3_nt: TGCGCCAGTCCCGAGGGGGCCTACACCTTC
d_call: NA; v_call: TRBV20-1; j_call: TRBJ1-2; clone_size: NA; cdr3_aa: CSARGAVSVLGLDGYTF; cdr3_nt: TGCAGTGCTAGGGGGGCCGTGTCAGTCCTGGGGCTTGATGGCTACACCTTC
d_call: NA; v_call: TRBV6-1; j_call: TRBJ2-7; clone_size: many; cdr3_aa: CASSKRTPISYEQYF; cdr3_nt: TGTGCCAGCAGTAAACGGACTCCCATCTCCTACGAGCAGTACTTC
d_call: NA; v_call: TRBV10-3; j_call: TRBJ2-1; clone_size: few; cdr3_aa: CAISRDNEQFF; cdr3_nt: TGTGCCATCTCCAGGGACAATGAGCAGTTCTTC
d_call: NA; v_call: TRBV27; j_call: TRBJ2-2; clone_size: NA; cdr3_aa: CASSLSGGAFTGELFF; cdr3_nt: TGTGCCAGCAGTTTATCGGGGGGCGCATTCACCGGGGAGCTGTTTTTT
d_call: NA; v_call: TRBV7-9; j_call: TRBJ2-1; clone_size: few; cdr3_aa: CASSSAGTLYNEQFF; cdr3_nt: TGTGCCAGCAGCTCCGCCGGGACTTTGTACAATGAGCAGTTCTTC
d_call: TRBD1; v_call: TRBV15; j_call: TRBJ2-2; clone_size: NA; cdr3_aa: CATSGTAAGELFF; cdr3_nt: TGTGCCACCAGCGGGACAGCGGCCGGGGAGCTGTTTTTT
d_call: TRBD2; v_call: TRBV20-1; j_call: TRBJ2-5; clone_size: NA; cdr3_aa: CSASPLGGGSQETQYF; cdr3_nt: TGCAGTGCTTCTCCCCTCGGGGGGGGGAGCCAAGAGACCCAGTACTTC
d_call: NA; v_call: TRBV4-3; j_call: TRBJ1-1; clone_size: many; cdr3_aa: CASSQATGRAGTEAFF; cdr3_nt: TGCGCCAGCAGCCAAGCGACAGGACGGGCGGGCACTGAAGCTTTCTTT
d_call: TRBD1; v_call: TRBV11-1; j_call: TRBJ1-3; clone_size: NA; cdr3_aa: CASSLVGGTGPSGNTIYF; cdr3_nt: TGTGCCAGCAGCTTAGTAGGAGGGACAGGGCCTTCTGGAAACACCATATATTTT
d_call: NA; v_call: TRBV6-5; j_call: TRBJ2-3; clone_size: NA; cdr3_aa: CASSFRGLTTDTQYF; cdr3_nt: TGTGCCAGCAGTTTCCGGGGGCTAACAACAGATACGCAGTATTTT
d_call: TRBD2; v_call: TRBV5-1; j_call: TRBJ2-7; clone_size: few; cdr3_aa: CASSRASGSMGYEQYF; cdr3_nt: TGCGCCAGCAGCCGAGCTAGCGGGAGTATGGGCTACGAGCAGTACTTC
d_call: TRBD2; v_call: TRBV4-1; j_call: TRBJ2-3; clone_size: many; cdr3_aa: CASKQRDLGQFAQYF; cdr3_nt: TGCGCCAGCAAGCAGCGGGATTTGGGCCAGTTTGCGCAGTATTTT
d_call: NA; v_call: TRBV30; j_call: TRBJ2-1; clone_size: NA; cdr3_aa: CAHQIGGSHNEQFF; cdr3_nt: TGTGCCCATCAAATTGGAGGCTCCCACAATGAGCAGTTCTTC
d_call: NA; v_call: TRBV6-1; j_call: TRBJ2-6; clone_size: NA; cdr3_aa: CASRQGTYTSGANVLTF; cdr3_nt: TGTGCCAGCAGGCAGGGCACATACACCTCTGGGGCCAACGTCCTGACTTTC
d_call: TRBD2; v_call: TRBV4-1; j_call: TRBJ2-1; clone_size: NA; cdr3_aa: CASSHPSSGRSYNEQFF; cdr3_nt: TGCGCCAGCAGCCACCCGTCTAGCGGGAGGAGCTACAATGAGCAGTTCTTC
d_call: NA; v_call: TRBV20-1; j_call: TRBJ1-1; clone_size: medium-sized; cdr3_aa: CSALKQVNTEAFF; cdr3_nt: TGCAGTGCCCTAAAACAGGTCAACACTGAAGCTTTCTTT
d_call: NA; v_call: TRBV9; j_call: TRBJ1-3; clone_size: few; cdr3_aa: CASSGTGKDTIYF; cdr3_nt: TGTGCCAGCAGCGGAACAGGGAAGGACACCATATATTTT
d_call: TRBD2; v_call: TRBV2; j_call: TRBJ2-5; clone_size: NA; cdr3_aa: CASGTSGRASQETQYF; cdr3_nt: TGTGCCAGCGGGACTAGCGGGAGAGCTTCACAAGAGACCCAGTACTTC
d_call: TRBD2; v_call: TRBV20-1; j_call: TRBJ2-5; clone_size: NA; cdr3_aa: CSARLAGAKETQYF; cdr3_nt: TGCAGTGCTCGACTAGCGGGGGCCAAAGAGACCCAGTACTTC
d_call: TRBD1; v_call: TRBV7-9; j_call: TRBJ1-1; clone_size: NA; cdr3_aa: CASTVDRVGTEAFF; cdr3_nt: TGTGCCAGCACCGTGGACAGGGTGGGCACTGAAGCTTTCTTT
d_call: TRBD2; v_call: TRBV3-1; j_call: TRBJ2-3; clone_size: few; cdr3_aa: CASRRGGGTDTQYF; cdr3_nt: TGTGCCAGCAGACGGGGGGGAGGCACAGATACGCAGTATTTT
d_call: TRBD1; v_call: TRBV7-7; j_call: TRBJ2-5; clone_size: few; cdr3_aa: CASSLASGTGVLETQYF; cdr3_nt: TGTGCTAGCAGCTTAGCCTCCGGGACAGGGGTTTTGGAGACCCAGTACTTC
d_call: TRBD1; v_call: TRBV20-1; j_call: TRBJ1-4; clone_size: many; cdr3_aa: CSARQGAATNEKLFF; cdr3_nt: TGCAGTGCTCGACAGGGGGCGGCAACTAATGAAAAACTGTTTTTT
d_call: NA; v_call: TRBV29-1; j_call: TRBJ2-5; clone_size: NA; cdr3_aa: CSGSVETQYF; cdr3_nt: TGCAGCGGCTCGGTGGAGACCCAGTACTTC
d_call: TRBD2; v_call: TRBV28; j_call: TRBJ2-2; clone_size: many; cdr3_aa: CASSPWTSGRTGELFF; cdr3_nt: TGTGCCAGCAGCCCGTGGACTAGCGGGAGGACCGGGGAGCTGTTTTTT
d_call: NA; v_call: TRBV18; j_call: TRBJ2-6; clone_size: many; cdr3_aa: CASSRETVSSGANVLTF; cdr3_nt: TGTGCCAGCTCACGTGAGACAGTTTCCTCTGGGGCCAACGTCCTGACTTTC
d_call: TRBD2; v_call: TRBV7-7; j_call: TRBJ2-2; clone_size: few; cdr3_aa: CASSPLGGRNTGELFF; cdr3_nt: TGTGCTAGCAGCCCTCTAGGCGGGAGAAACACCGGGGAGCTGTTTTTT
d_call: TRBD1; v_call: TRBV15; j_call: TRBJ2-7; clone_size: many; cdr3_aa: CATSRTWDSSSYEQYF; cdr3_nt: TGTGCCACCAGCAGAACCTGGGACAGTAGCTCCTACGAGCAGTACTTC
d_call: NA; v_call: TRBV29-1; j_call: TRBJ2-3; clone_size: NA; cdr3_aa: CSVRRDTQYF; cdr3_nt: TGCAGCGTTAGGAGGGATACGCAGTATTTT